This T cell receptor (beta chain) was sequenced during a study of shared clonotypes between healthy human individuals. For the study at large: Sampling drew on donors who were two women and a few men aged 18 to 49. General observations from the study: Measured sharing among donors was expected to vary with sequencing depth. Only blood samples were collected, and tissue repertoires likely differ.

To note about this clone: What it recognizes is unknown.

In the authors' methods: Junction-only sequences without quality scores came from ImmunoSEQ, so filtering differed. Here immunoSEQ multiplex PCR was the method, and the copy in TCRdb shows in-frame clones only, minus some. That table furnishes V, J and clone size, whereas the DNA furnished D and trimming. Of about half a million clones listed, 75% to 85% were seen once; the top ten hold less than 15%. This CDR3 region has 15 residues. Trimming cost V 4 bases and J 0 bases, with 8 bases left between them. Germline V gives CDR1 SGHRS, CDR2 YFSETQ. The chain uses TRBV5-1 and TRBJ2-6; D gene unclear. What was sequenced was PBMCs. The TCR sequence derives from a woman between 40 and 55 years old in good health. Some clones in this sample may be carry-over from other donors' samples. The chain's CDR3 is CASSATDSGANVLTF. CDR3 nucleotide sequence: TGCGCCAGCAGCGCAACGGACTCTGGGGCCAACGTCCTGACTTTC. Variable domain in full (rest from reference TRBV5-1 and TRBJ2-6): KAGVTQTPRYLIKTRGQQVTLSCSPISGHRSVSWYQQTPGQGLQFLFEYFSETQRNKGNFPGRFSGRQFSNSRSEMNVSTLELGDSALYLCASSATDSGANVLTFGAGSRLTVL.